These 19 T cell receptor beta chains originate from one sample sequenced in a study of tissue T cells after allogeneic stem cell transplantation. TCRdb's copy holds only in-frame clones and misses some; the assay was immunoSEQ multiplex PCR. This repertoire shows about 6,800 clones, over 30% found once; its top ten account for 6.3%. The sample's time point: mouse harvest day 14 after allogeneic transplant. Each mouse received 10^7 T-cell-depleted marrow cells plus 10^6 splenic CD5+ T cells by tail vein. The sequenced sample consisted of skin. These receptor sequences come from a female BALB/c mouse given C57BL/6 T cells with graft-versus-host disease after an allogeneic hematopoietic cell transplant.

A remark on this clone: A read error may explain this, as a much larger clone is one base away. Mouse gene names apply. The read stops 1 residue short of the end of the CDR3; the missing end is completed from the germline J gene. This rearrangement joins TRBV4 to TRBJ2-3, with D perhaps TRBD2 (6 bases). The CDR3 is 14 residues long. The ends were cut back, 4 bases at V and 0 bases at J, with 8 bases in the middle. Germline CDR1 is LGHDT and CDR2 is YNNKQL (reference sequence). The sequenced part of the CDR3 DNA is TGTGCCAGCAGCTTTGGGGGTAGTGCAGAAACGCTGTAT. It translates to CASSFGGSAETLY. The CDR3 as a whole reads CASSFGGSAETLYF. Supplemented by reference TRBV4 and TRBJ2-3, the full variable domain reads ETAVFQTPNYHVTQVGNEVSFNCKQTLGHDTMYWYKQDSKKLLKIMFSYNNKQLIVNETVPRRFSPQSSDKAHLNLRIKSVEPEDSAVYLCASSFGGSAETLYFGSGTRLTVL.

This clone is deemed large. Gene and germline names: mouse. The observed sequence ends 1 residue before the CDR3 terminus, with the missing tail filled in from the germline J gene. J is TRBJ2-1 and V is TRBV26, with 8 bases lining up with TRBD2. The CDR3 spans 14 residues. Germline CDR1 and CDR2: KGHPV and FQNQEV (reference sequence). V gave up 3 bases and J gave up 3 bases; unmatched junction bases: 1. The CDR3 protein is CASSLGGAYAEQFF. The covered CDR3 bases are TGTGCCAGCAGTCTAGGGGGGGCCTATGCTGAGCAGTTC. Drawing the rest from reference TRBV26 and TRBJ2-1, the complete variable domain is NSKVIQTPRYLVKGQGQKAKMRCIPEKGHPVVFWYQQNKNNEFKFLINFQNQEVLQQIDMTEKRFSAECPSNSPCSLEIQSSEAGDSALYLCASSLGGAYAEQFFGPGTRLTVL.

This clone is categorized as medium-sized. Genes and germline are mouse. The read falls 1 residue short of the CDR3 end, and the missing part is taken from the germline J gene. The chain couples TRBV26 to TRBJ2-2; no clear D. The CDR3 runs to 12 residues. Germline assignment: CDR1 KGHPV and CDR2 FQNQEV (reference sequence). The ends were cut back, 0 bases at V and 6 bases at J, with 2 bases in the middle. The sequenced CDR3 bases are TGTGCCAGCAGTCTGTCACCCGGGCAGCTCTAC. This sequence encodes CASSLSPGQLY. Given in full, the CDR3 is CASSLSPGQLYF.

Note on this clone: Gene names denote mouse genes. Read data end 1 residue before the CDR3 end; the end is taken from the germline J gene. The rearrangement links TRBV3 to TRBJ2-7, with TRBD2 matching 8 bases. The length of the CDR3 is 14 residues. CDR1 SNHLY and CDR2 FYNGKV come from the germline V gene (reference sequence). Trimming cost V 4 bases and J 0 bases; bases outside gene matches: 2. The covered CDR3 bases are TGTGCCAGCAGCTGGGACTGGAGCTCCTATGAACAGTAC. It is translated as CASSWDWSSYEQY. The entire CDR3 sequence reads CASSWDWSSYEQYF.

Sample share makes this clone medium-sized. Genes and germline are mouse. The read is 1 residue too short to cover the CDR3 end, so that end is filled in from the germline J gene. The rearrangement joins TRBV19 to TRBJ1-2; D call uncertain. The length of the CDR3 is 15 residues. V lost 1 base, J lost 0 bases, and 10 bases lay in between. The V gene's germline CDR1 is FNHDT and CDR2 SITEND (reference sequence). The CDR3 loop is CASSIRWRANSDYTF. CDR3 DNA (partial): TGTGCCAGCAGTATAAGGTGGAGAGCAAACTCCGACTACACC.

Turning to this clone: All gene names here are mouse names. The DNA ends 1 residue before the CDR3 does, and the rest of the CDR3 is filled in from the germline J gene. The chain combines TRBV16 with TRBJ2-1, with a tentative D call TRBD2 (5 bases). This CDR3 has 15 amino acids. V was pared by 6 bases and J by 1 base, with 13 bases between. The germline gives CDR1 SGHSA, CDR2 FRNQAP. The covered CDR3 bases are TGTGCAAGCAGTCGGGGAGTGGGGAACTATGCTGAGCAGTTC. Amino acids: CASSRGVGNYAEQF. The entire CDR3 is CASSRGVGNYAEQFF.

In the case of this clone: With a much larger clone just one base away, this may be a read error. These gene names are mouse names. From the germline J gene comes the end of the CDR3, since the read stops 1 residue before it. The chain employs TRBV26 and TRBJ1-3, with D uncertain. Germline assignment: CDR1 KGHPV and CDR2 FQNQEV (reference sequence). CDR3 length: 14 amino acids. V lost 2 bases and J 0 bases, leaving 5 bases between the germline ends. The DNA read from the CDR3 is TGTGCCAGCAGTCTGAAGAATTCTGGAAATACGCTCTAT. Residues: CASSLKNSGNTLY. The entire CDR3 protein reads CASSLKNSGNTLYF.

This clone is deemed medium-sized. Gene names denote mouse genes. The CDR3 end is not reached by the read, which stops 1 residue before it; the germline J gene fills it in. The rearrangement uses TRBV26 and TRBJ2-1, with D perhaps TRBD2 (7 bases). The V end lost 1 base, the J end lost 3 bases, and 7 bases lay between the germline ends. This CDR3 has 14 residues. Germline V gene data show CDR1 as KGHPV and CDR2 as FQNQEV (reference sequence). The CDR3 reads CASSLWGAYAEQFF. CDR3 bases read: TGTGCCAGCAGTCTGTGGGGGGCCTATGCTGAGCAGTTC.

This clone rates as medium-sized. Gene names are mouse gene names. The read gets to within 1 residue of the CDR3 end, and the germline J gene fills in the rest. The chain has TRBV26 and TRBJ1-5; D may be TRBD1 (6 bases). V dropped 1 base and J dropped 6 bases, with 10 bases sitting between them. The V gene's germline CDR1 is KGHPV and CDR2 FQNQEV (reference sequence). This CDR3 region has 14 residues. Here the CDR3 reads CASSLFRGGQAPLF. The DNA read from the CDR3 is TGTGCCAGCAGTCTGTTCAGGGGAGGCCAGGCTCCGCTT. Based on the CDR3 plus reference TRBV26 and TRBJ1-5, the full variable domain is NSKVIQTPRYLVKGQGQKAKMRCIPEKGHPVVFWYQQNKNNEFKFLINFQNQEVLQQIDMTEKRFSAECPSNSPCSLEIQSSEAGDSALYLCASSLFRGGQAPLFGEGTRLSVL.

Comments on this clone: The gene names here belong to mouse. CDR3 DNA, as far as it was read: TGTGCCAGCAGGCAGGGGACTAGTGCAGAAACGCTGTAT. Translating gives CASRQGTSAETLY. The whole CDR3 protein is CASRQGTSAETLYF. The genes are TRBV26 and TRBJ2-3, with D perhaps TRBD1 or TRBD2 (6 bases each). The CDR3 goes on 1 residue after the read ends, and that part is filled in from the germline J gene. Per germline, CDR1 KGHPV and CDR2 FQNQEV (reference sequence). Trimming stripped 6 bases from V and 0 bases from J, with 10 bases between. This CDR3 contains 14 residues.

Note on this clone: Gene names denote mouse genes. The DNA ends 1 residue before the CDR3 does, and the rest of the CDR3 is filled in from the germline J gene. V and J are TRBV26 and TRBJ1-6; D is ambiguous. TRBJ1-6 is an open reading frame, and its role is uncertain. Trimming cost V 6 bases and J 4 bases, with 7 bases left between them. The CDR3 extends over 13 amino acids. Germline CDR1 reads KGHPV; CDR2 reads FQNQEV (reference sequence). The covered CDR3 bases are TGTGCCAGCAGCCTGAATTATAATTCGCCCCTCTAC. Protein: CASSLNYNSPLY. The entire CDR3 protein reads CASSLNYNSPLYF.

About this clone: Genes and germline are mouse. The CDR3 is cut off 1 residue early in the read; its end comes from the germline J gene. This chain links TRBV4 with TRBJ2-1; no reliable D call. Per the germline V gene, CDR1 is LGHDT and CDR2 is YNNKQL (reference sequence). The CDR3 runs 11 residues. V gave up 6 bases and J gave up 5 bases, with 5 bases separating them. CDR3 residues: CASRPNAEQFF. The sequenced part of the CDR3 DNA is TGTGCCAGCAGACCGAATGCTGAGCAGTTC. Combining the CDR3 with reference TRBV4 and TRBJ2-1 gives the whole variable domain ETAVFQTPNYHVTQVGNEVSFNCKQTLGHDTMYWYKQDSKKLLKIMFSYNNKQLIVNETVPRRFSPQSSDKAHLNLRIKSVEPEDSAVYLCASRPNAEQFFGPGTRLTVL.

To note about this clone: With a much larger clone just one base away, this may be a read error. The gene names given are mouse names. The observed sequence ends 1 residue before the CDR3 terminus, with the missing tail filled in from the germline J gene. This sample includes further DNA sequences coding for the same CDR3. The chain uses TRBV26 and TRBJ2-7; D perhaps matches TRBD1 (5 bases). Germline CDR1 KGHPV, CDR2 FQNQEV (reference sequence). CDR3 length: 12 residues. The germline V and J ends were trimmed by 2 bases and 4 bases, with 6 bases remaining between them. CDR3 DNA, as far as it was read: TGTGCCAGCAGTCTGGAGGGGTATGAACAGTAC. This translates into CASSLEGYEQY. The full CDR3 is CASSLEGYEQYF. Together with reference TRBV26 and TRBJ2-7, the CDR3 gives the full variable domain: NSKVIQTPRYLVKGQGQKAKMRCIPEKGHPVVFWYQQNKNNEFKFLINFQNQEVLQQIDMTEKRFSAECPSNSPCSLEIQSSEAGDSALYLCASSLEGYEQYFGPGTRLTVL.

This clone came up a few times. Here the gene names and germline are mouse. The CDR3 sequence: CASSPTGSYEQYF. Incomplete CDR3 DNA: TGTGCCAGCAGTCCGACAGGATCCTATGAACAGTAC. V and J are TRBV26 and TRBJ2-7; possibly TRBD1 for D (6 bases). The read is 1 residue too short to cover the CDR3 end, so that end is filled in from the germline J gene. The CDR3 runs 13 residues. V was shortened by 4 bases and J by 1 base, with 8 bases between the two germline ends. Germline CDR1 and CDR2: KGHPV and FQNQEV (reference sequence).

Comments on this clone: Any gene name here is a mouse gene name. The missing CDR3 end, 1 residue past where the read stops, is filled in from the germline J gene. The chain carries TRBV26 and TRBJ2-5; D may match TRBD1 or TRBD2 (6 bases each). This CDR3 contains 13 residues. Germline-derived CDR1 and CDR2 are KGHPV and FQNQEV (reference sequence). V was pared by 2 bases and J by 5 bases, with 8 bases between. The CDR3 here is CASSLGGADTQYF. CDR3 bases read: TGTGCCAGCAGTCTGGGGGGCGCAGACACCCAGTAC. Combining the CDR3 with reference TRBV26 and TRBJ2-5 gives the whole variable domain NSKVIQTPRYLVKGQGQKAKMRCIPEKGHPVVFWYQQNKNNEFKFLINFQNQEVLQQIDMTEKRFSAECPSNSPCSLEIQSSEAGDSALYLCASSLGGADTQYFGPGTRLLVL.

The sample holds a few counts of this clone. Each gene name is a mouse one. The CDR3 end falls 1 residue outside the read, so it is completed with the germline J gene. The J gene is TRBJ1-3, the V gene TRBV3; D gene ambiguous. Trimming stripped 5 bases from V and 0 bases from J, with 8 bases between. Per germline, CDR1 SNHLY and CDR2 FYNGKV (reference sequence). The CDR3 covers 14 residues. The CDR3 here is CASSPTTSGNTLYF. The sequenced CDR3 bases are TGTGCCAGCAGCCCGACAACTTCTGGAAATACGCTCTAT.

Details on this clone: Gene names follow the mouse nomenclature. The sequence runs out 1 residue before the end of the CDR3; the remainder is reconstructed from the germline J gene. The chain has TRBV13-3 and TRBJ2-3, with D uncertain. The CDR3 sequence is 14 residues long. The V end lost 1 base, the J end lost 0 bases, and 6 bases lay between the germline ends. The germline V gene has CDR1 NNHDY and CDR2 SYVADS. Partial CDR3 DNA: TGTGCCAGCAGTGATCGCAGTAGTGCAGAAACGCTGTAT. Amino acids: CASSDRSSAETLY. The entire CDR3 protein is CASSDRSSAETLYF.

To note about this clone: Gene and germline names: mouse. Read sequence stops 1 residue before the CDR3 end, and the germline J gene provides the missing end. J is TRBJ1-4 and V is TRBV26; 10 nucleotides agree with TRBD1. Germline trimming cut 6 bases from V and 0 bases from J; bases unmatched to any gene: 7. The CDR3 length is 17 residues. Germline loops: CDR1 KGHPV, CDR2 FQNQEV (reference sequence). CDR3 loop: CASSRDRGEISNERLFF. CDR3 DNA, as far as it was read: TGTGCCAGCAGCCGGGACAGGGGAGAAATTTCCAACGAAAGATTATTT.

Points on this clone: The gene names given are mouse names. The read gets to within 1 residue of the CDR3 end, and the germline J gene fills in the rest. The rearrangement joins TRBV1 to TRBJ2-1, with 9 positions matching TRBD2. The V segment lost 1 base and the J segment 3 bases; nucleotides outside the gene matches: 1. This CDR3 comprises 15 residues. Germline loops: CDR1 NSQYPW, CDR2 LRSPGD (reference sequence). The sequenced part of the CDR3 DNA is TGCACCTGCAGTGCAGGGACTGGGGTCTATGCTGAGCAGTTC. Its protein product is CTCSAGTGVYAEQF. The CDR3 reads in full as CTCSAGTGVYAEQFF.